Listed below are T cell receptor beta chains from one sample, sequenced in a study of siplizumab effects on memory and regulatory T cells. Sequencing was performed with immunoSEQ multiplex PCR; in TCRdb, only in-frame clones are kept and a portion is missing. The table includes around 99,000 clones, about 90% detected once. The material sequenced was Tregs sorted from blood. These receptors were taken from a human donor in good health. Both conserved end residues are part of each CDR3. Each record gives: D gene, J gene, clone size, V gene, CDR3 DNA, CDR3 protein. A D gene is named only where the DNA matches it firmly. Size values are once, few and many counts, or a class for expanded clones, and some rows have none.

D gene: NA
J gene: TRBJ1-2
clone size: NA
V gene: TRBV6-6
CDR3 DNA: TGTGCCAGCAGTCCTCCCGGGACTGGCTATGGCTACACCTTC
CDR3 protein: CASSPPGTGYGYTF

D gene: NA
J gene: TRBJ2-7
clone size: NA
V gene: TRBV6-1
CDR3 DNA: TGTGCCAGCAGTGAGCCCTGGGGGGGGCGCGAGCAGTACTTC
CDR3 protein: CASSEPWGGREQYF

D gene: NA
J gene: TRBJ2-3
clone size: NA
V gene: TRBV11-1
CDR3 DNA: TGTGCCAGCAGCCCCGCTTGGGGGCTGGGCACAGATACGCAGTATTTT
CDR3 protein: CASSPAWGLGTDTQYF

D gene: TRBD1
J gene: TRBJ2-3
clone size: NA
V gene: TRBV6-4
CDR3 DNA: TGTGCCACTGGGATTATCAGGGGGCCGTCCACAGATACGCAGTATTTT
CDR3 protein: CATGIIRGPSTDTQYF

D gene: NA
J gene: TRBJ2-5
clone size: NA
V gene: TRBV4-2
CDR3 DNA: TGTGCCAGCAGCCAAGATGGCGGGGGCCAGCCAGAGACCCAGTACTTC
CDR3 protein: CASSQDGGGQPETQYF

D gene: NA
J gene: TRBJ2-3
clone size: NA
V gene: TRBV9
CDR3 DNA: TGTGCCAGCAGCGTAAGAGGCACAGATACGCAGTATTTT
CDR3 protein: CASSVRGTDTQYF

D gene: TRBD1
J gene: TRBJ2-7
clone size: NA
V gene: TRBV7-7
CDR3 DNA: TGTGCTAGCAGCTTGGGACAGGGGGGGGCCTACGAGCAGTACTTC
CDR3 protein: CASSLGQGGAYEQYF

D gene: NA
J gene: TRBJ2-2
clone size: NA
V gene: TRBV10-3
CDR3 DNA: TGTGCCATCAGTGCCTGGACAGTGCAAGGCACCGGGGAGCTGTTTTTT
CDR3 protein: CAISAWTVQGTGELFF

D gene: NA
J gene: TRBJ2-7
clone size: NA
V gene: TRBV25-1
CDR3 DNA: TGTGCCAGCAGTGACCCTGAGACAGGCTACGAGCAGTACTTC
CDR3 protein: CASSDPETGYEQYF

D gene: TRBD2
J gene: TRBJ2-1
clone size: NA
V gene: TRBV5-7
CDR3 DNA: TGTGCCAGCAGCTCCCCAGCGGGACCGATCGATGAGCAGTTCTTC
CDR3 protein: CASSSPAGPIDEQFF

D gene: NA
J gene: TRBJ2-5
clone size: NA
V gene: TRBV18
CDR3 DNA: TGTGCCAGCTCATCAACGGGAGTTGGAGAGACCCAGTACTTC
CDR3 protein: CASSSTGVGETQYF

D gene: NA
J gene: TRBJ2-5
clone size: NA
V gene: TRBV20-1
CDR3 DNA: TGCAGTGCGCCATCCCAAGGGACCCAGTACTTC
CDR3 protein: CSAPSQGTQYF

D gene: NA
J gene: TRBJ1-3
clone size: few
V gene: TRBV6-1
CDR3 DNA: TGTGCCAGCAGCGACCCCCTGGCTGGAAACACCATATATTTT
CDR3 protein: CASSDPLAGNTIYF

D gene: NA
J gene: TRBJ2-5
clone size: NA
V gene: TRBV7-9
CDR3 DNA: TGTGCCAGCAGCTTTTCAGGGAGGGAGACCCAGTACTTC
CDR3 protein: CASSFSGRETQYF

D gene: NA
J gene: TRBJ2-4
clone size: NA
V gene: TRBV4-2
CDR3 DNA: TGTGCCAGCAGCCAAGACTACCCGGGGTTTCAGTACTTC
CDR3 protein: CASSQDYPGFQYF

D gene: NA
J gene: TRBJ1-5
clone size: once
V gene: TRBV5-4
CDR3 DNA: TGTGCCAGCAGCTTGGGGGTCTCTAGCAATCAGCCCCAGCATTTT
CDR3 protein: CASSLGVSSNQPQHF

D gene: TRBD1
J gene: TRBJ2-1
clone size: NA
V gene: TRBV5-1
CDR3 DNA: TGCGCCAGCAGCGAGGGGACAGGGGCCGACAATGAGCAGTTCTTC
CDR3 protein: CASSEGTGADNEQFF

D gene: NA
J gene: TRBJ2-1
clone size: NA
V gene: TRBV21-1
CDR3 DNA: TGTGCCAGCAGCATCCCCACTCCCGGGGAGAACAATGAGCAGTTCTTC
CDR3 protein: CASSIPTPGENNEQFF

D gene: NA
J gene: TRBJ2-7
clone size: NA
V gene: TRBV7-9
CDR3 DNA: TGTGCCAGCAGCTTAGGGGGTCAAGCAGGGCCCGATCCTTACGAGCAGTACTTC
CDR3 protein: CASSLGGQAGPDPYEQYF

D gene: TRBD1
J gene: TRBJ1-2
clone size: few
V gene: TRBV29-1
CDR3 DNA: TGCAGCGCTTTCTGGGACAGGGGACTAGGTGGGACCTTC
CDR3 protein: CSAFWDRGLGGTF

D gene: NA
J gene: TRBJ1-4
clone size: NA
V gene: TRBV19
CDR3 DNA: TGTGCCAGTAGTATAGTAGGAGGGGCCGGTGAAAAACTGTTTTTT
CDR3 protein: CASSIVGGAGEKLFF

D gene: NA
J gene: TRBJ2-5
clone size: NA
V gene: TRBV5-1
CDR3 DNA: TGCGCCAGCAGCTTGTCGGGATGGGAGACCCAGTACTTC
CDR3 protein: CASSLSGWETQYF

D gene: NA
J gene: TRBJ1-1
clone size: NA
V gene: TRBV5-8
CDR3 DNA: TGTGCCAGCAGCTTGGTTGCAGAAGCTTTCTTT
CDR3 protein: CASSLVAEAFF

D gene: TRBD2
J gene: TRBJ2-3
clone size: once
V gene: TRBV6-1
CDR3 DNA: TGTGCCAGCAGACTAGCGGGCACAGATACGCAGTATTTT
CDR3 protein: CASRLAGTDTQYF

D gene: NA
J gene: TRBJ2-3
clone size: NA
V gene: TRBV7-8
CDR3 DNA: TGTGCCAGCAGCTTTAGTGGGAGAGTAACCATTAGAGATACGCAGTATTTT
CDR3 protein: CASSFSGRVTIRDTQYF

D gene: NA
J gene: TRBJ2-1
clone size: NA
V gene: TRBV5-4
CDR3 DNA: TGTGCCAGCAGCGGCGGGCTAACCTACAATGAGCAGTTCTTC
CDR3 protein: CASSGGLTYNEQFF

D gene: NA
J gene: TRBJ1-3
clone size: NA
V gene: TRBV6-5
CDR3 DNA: TGTGCCAGCAGTTACCAATTACAGGGAAACACCATATATTTT
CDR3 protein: CASSYQLQGNTIYF

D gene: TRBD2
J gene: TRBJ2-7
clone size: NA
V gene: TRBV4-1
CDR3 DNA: TGCGCCAGCAGCCAAGACCCTTCAAGACTAGCGGTTGGGGCCTCCTACGAGCAGTACTTC
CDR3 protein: CASSQDPSRLAVGASYEQYF

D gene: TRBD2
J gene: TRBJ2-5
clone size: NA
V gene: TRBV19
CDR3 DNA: TGTGCCAGTAGTATCTACCCGGGACTAGGCCAAGAGACCCAGTACTTC
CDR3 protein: CASSIYPGLGQETQYF

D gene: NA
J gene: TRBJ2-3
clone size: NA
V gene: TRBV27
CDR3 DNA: TGTGCCAGCAAGAGACAGAACACAGATACGCAGTATTTT
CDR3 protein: CASKRQNTDTQYF

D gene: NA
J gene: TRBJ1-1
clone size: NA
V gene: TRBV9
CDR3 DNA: TGTGCCAGCAGCCCCGGGGCAGCTATAGGGAGGACTGAAGCTTTCTTT
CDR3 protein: CASSPGAAIGRTEAFF

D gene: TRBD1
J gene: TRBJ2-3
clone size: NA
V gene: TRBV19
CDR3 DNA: TGTGCCAGTAGCCAATACTCCCAGGGGGCAACAGATACGCAGTATTTT
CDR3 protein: CASSQYSQGATDTQYF

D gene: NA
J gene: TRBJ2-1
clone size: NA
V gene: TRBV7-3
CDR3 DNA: TGTGCCAGCAGCTTGCAGGGGCTGGTTGGGAATGAGCAGTTCTTC
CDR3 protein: CASSLQGLVGNEQFF

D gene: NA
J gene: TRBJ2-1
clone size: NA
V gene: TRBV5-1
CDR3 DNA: TGCGCCAGCGGCGGGGTCAACAATGAGCAGTTCTTC
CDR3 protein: CASGGVNNEQFF

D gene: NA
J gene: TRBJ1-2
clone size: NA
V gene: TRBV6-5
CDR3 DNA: TGTGCCAGCAGTTACTCGCGCCTGAGTCGTAGGTATGGCTACACCTTC
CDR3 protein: CASSYSRLSRRYGYTF

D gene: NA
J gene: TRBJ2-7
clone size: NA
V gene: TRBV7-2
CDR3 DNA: TGTGCCAGCAGCTTAGCGCTAGATATAGGCTACGAGCAGTACTTC
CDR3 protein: CASSLALDIGYEQYF

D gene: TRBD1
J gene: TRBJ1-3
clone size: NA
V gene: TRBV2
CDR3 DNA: TGTGCCAGCAGGCCGGGACAGGGCCACTCTGGAAACACCATATATTTT
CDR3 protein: CASRPGQGHSGNTIYF

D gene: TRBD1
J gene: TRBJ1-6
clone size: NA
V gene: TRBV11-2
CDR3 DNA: TGTGCCAGCAGCCCTAGGACAGGGAATTCACCCCTCCACTTT
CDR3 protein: CASSPRTGNSPLHF

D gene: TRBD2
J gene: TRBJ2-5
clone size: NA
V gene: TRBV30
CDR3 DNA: TGTGCCTGGAGTGTTGTAGCGGGAGGAGAGACCCAGTACTTC
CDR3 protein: CAWSVVAGGETQYF

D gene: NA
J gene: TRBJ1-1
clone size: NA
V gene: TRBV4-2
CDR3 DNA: TGTGCCAGCCACCCCGGGGGGGCACTAAGAACTGAAGCTTTCTTT
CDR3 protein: CASHPGGALRTEAFF

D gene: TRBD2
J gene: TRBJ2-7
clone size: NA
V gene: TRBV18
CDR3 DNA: TGTGCCAGCTCCCTAGGACTAGCGGAGCAGTACTTC
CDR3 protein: CASSLGLAEQYF

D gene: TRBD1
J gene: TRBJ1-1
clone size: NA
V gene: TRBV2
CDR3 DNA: TGTGCCAGCACAAAGGGACAGATCATGAACACTGAAGCTTTCTTT
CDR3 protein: CASTKGQIMNTEAFF

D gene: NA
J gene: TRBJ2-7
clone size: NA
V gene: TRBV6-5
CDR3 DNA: TGTGCCAGCAGTTATGGTGGCAGGACCTACGAGCAGTACTTC
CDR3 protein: CASSYGGRTYEQYF

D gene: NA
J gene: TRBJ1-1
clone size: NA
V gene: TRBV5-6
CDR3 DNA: TGTGCCAGCAGGAGTATAGTCTCCCGTAAAGCTTTCTTT
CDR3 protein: CASRSIVSRKAFF

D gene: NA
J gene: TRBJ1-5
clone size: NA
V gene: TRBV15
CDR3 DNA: TGTGCCACCAGCAGATGGGATAGCAATCAGCCCCAGCATTTT
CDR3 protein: CATSRWDSNQPQHF

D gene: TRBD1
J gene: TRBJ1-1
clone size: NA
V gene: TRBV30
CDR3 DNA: TGTGCCTGGAGTGAGACAGGGGCTGCTTTCTTT
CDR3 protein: CAWSETGAAFF

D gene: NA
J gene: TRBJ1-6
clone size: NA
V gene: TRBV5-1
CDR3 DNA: TGCGCCAGCAGCTTGGCTCCGGGCAGCCTTGAGCCCTATAATTCACCCCTCCACTTT
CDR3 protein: CASSLAPGSLEPYNSPLHF

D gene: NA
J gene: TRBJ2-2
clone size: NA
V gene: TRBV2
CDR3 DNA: TGTGCCAGCGGCAACAGGGTTTCAGGGGAGCTGTTTTTT
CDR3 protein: CASGNRVSGELFF

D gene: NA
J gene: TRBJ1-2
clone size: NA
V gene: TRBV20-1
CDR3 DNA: TGCAGTGCTAGTCGTTTGGGGCGCGCCACCTTC
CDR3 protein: CSASRLGRATF

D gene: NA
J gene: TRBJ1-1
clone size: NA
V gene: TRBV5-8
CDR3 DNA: TGTGCCAGCAGCTTGCAGCCTAACACTGAAGCTTTCTTT
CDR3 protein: CASSLQPNTEAFF

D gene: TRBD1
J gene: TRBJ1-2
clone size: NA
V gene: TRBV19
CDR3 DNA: TGTGCCAGTAGCAGAGACAGGGACTATGGCTACACCTTC
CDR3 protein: CASSRDRDYGYTF

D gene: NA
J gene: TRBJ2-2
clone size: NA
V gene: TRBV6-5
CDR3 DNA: TGTGCCAGCAGACCAGGCGCCGGGGAGCTGTTTTTT
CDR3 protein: CASRPGAGELFF

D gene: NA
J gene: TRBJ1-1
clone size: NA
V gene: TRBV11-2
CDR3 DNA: TGTGCCAGCAGCTTAGTCCGGGGTGAAGCTTTCTTT
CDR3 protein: CASSLVRGEAFF

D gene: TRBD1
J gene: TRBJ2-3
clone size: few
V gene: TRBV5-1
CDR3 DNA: TGCGCCAGCAGCTTGGGGACAGGTCGGAGAACAGATACGCAGTATTTT
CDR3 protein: CASSLGTGRRTDTQYF

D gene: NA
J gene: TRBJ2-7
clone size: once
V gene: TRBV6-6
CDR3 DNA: TGTGCCAGCAGTGACCTCTACGAGCAGTACTTC
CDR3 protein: CASSDLYEQYF

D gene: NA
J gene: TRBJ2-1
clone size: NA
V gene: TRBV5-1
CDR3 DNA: TGCGCCAGCAGCTTCTCTTTTTACAATGAGCAGTTCTTC
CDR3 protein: CASSFSFYNEQFF

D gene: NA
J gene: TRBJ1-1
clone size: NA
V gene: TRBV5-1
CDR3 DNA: TGCGCCAGCAGCTTGCGGGCACAAGGGGACACTGAAGCTTTCTTT
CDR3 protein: CASSLRAQGDTEAFF